The clone carrying this T cell receptor (beta chain) was seen a single time. How the authors handled the data: Estimation of nucleated cell counts was performed using reference gene primer amplification. Using immunoSEQ multiplex PCR, the repertoire was profiled, and TCRdb retains in-frame clones only, with some absent. V and J calls and clone size come straight from that table; D and trimming were deduced from the DNA. The table includes some 96,000 clones, roughly nine tenths detected once. This record belongs to a study of blood T cell repertoires in COVID-19. V shed 3 bases and J shed 6 bases, with 7 bases lying between them. Germline V gene data show CDR1 as LNHDA and CDR2 as SQIVND (reference sequence). The CDR3 is 12 residues long.

The gene calls are TRBV19 and TRBJ2-3; a possible D gene is TRBD1 (5 bases). This TCR came from a man between 50 and 59 years old with acute or convalescent COVID-19. The source material was peripheral blood. As DNA, the CDR3 is TGTGCCAGTAGTATCAGGGATGATACGCAGTATTTT. Residues: CASSIRDDTQYF.